The sequence of this T cell receptor beta chain was determined in a study of identifying expanded T cells in peripheral blood. With regard to this clone: The antigen is undetermined.

Regarding the study as a whole: About 1.2 clones differed between technical replicates, versus approximately 16 and 19 over time. Roughly two-week clone count variance significantly increased as total template count grew.

This CDR3 has 14 amino acids. The germline V and J ends were trimmed by 3 bases and 5 bases, with 13 bases remaining between them. Germline V CDR1 and CDR2: WSHSY, SAAADI. Profiled with immunoSEQ multiplex PCR; TCRdb holds only in-frame clones, not every one. The repertoire holds about 84,000 clones, with 75% to 90% as singletons. Sequenced: blood. The source of this sequence is a person between 18 and 69 years old in good health. The chain uses TRBV10-2 and TRBJ1-2; D is possibly TRBD1 (5 bases). In DNA, the CDR3 is TGCGCCAGCAGTGAAAGAGGGGAATTGTATGGCTACACCTTC. This translates into CASSERGELYGYTF.